This T cell receptor beta chain came from a study of blood T cells in healthy people across ages. Study-wide findings and caveats: Donors of long life had a larger count of naive CD4+ cells and greater diversity than aged donors. Estimated diversity across one million T cells was deemed an underestimate.

Using a J-beta primer mix together with a sample-barcoded 5' primer, a second PCR was run for about 6 to 12 cycles. Via MiXCR, TCRdb re-called the 5' RACE reads, giving one row per CDR3 protein. The repertoire has 850,000 to 1,000,000 distinct CDR3 sequences, 51% of them found once; the top ten carry roughly a fifth. This clonotype was counted a few times. Its target is unknown. The receptor comes from an older woman in good health. Material for sequencing was blood.

CDR3 in DNA: TGTGCCAGCAGGGCTAGATTTTCGTCGGACGAGCAGTACTTC. It is translated as CASRARFSSDEQYF. The chain combines TRBV2 with TRBJ2-7; no clear D gene. The CDR3 is 14 amino acids. The ends were cut back, 6 bases at V and 5 bases at J, with 17 bases in the middle. CDR1 is SNHLY, CDR2 FYNNEI, per germline.